Below are 19 T cell receptor beta chains sequenced from a single sample in a study of T-cell reconstitution after alpha-beta-depleted transplantation in children. The TCRbeta library incorporated unique molecular identifiers. TCRdb independently ran MiXCR on the PCR reads; one entry per CDR3 protein. The sample records approximately 520,000 distinct CDR3 sequences, around 10% being singletons. The source was PBMCs, mostly from graft donor cells, collected 180 days after TCRalphabeta/CD19-depleted stem cell transplant. All receptors derive from a female patient between 2 and 15 years old who had a stem cell transplant for aplastic anemia, so the T cells may come from the graft donor.

This clonotype was counted only a few times. The chain recombines TRBV18 with TRBJ2-2; unclear D gene. The CDR3 sequence is 15 residues long. Germline CDR1 is KGHSH and CDR2 is LQKENI. V was cut by 6 bases and J by 2 bases, with 13 bases left in between. The CDR3 region has the DNA TGTGCCAGCTCCACCGTCGGAGTTAACACCGGGGAGCTGTTTTTT. Translated, it gives CASSTVGVNTGELFF. The entire variable domain, with the rest obtained from reference TRBV18 and TRBJ2-2, is as follows: NAGVMQNPRHLVRRRGQEARLRCSPMKGHSHVYWYRQLPEEGLKFMVYLQKENIIDESGMPKERFSAEFPKEGPSILRIQQVVRGDSAAYFCASSTVGVNTGELFFGEGSRLTVL.

The V and J genes are TRBV7-2 and TRBJ2-3; 9 nucleotides align to TRBD2. V lost 5 bases and J lost 4; bases outside the gene matches: 13. The CDR3 length is 17 residues. CDR1 SGHTA and CDR2 FQGNSA come from the germline V gene. For the CDR3, the DNA is TGTGCCAGCAGCCGAAGGGGCGGGAGGGCCCAATCAGATACGCAGTATTTT. Its translation is CASSRRGGRAQSDTQYF.

The sample holds a few counts of this clonotype. The rearrangement links TRBV27 to TRBJ2-5, with D maybe TRBD1 (6 bases). The CDR3 covers 15 residues. Germline V gives CDR1 MNHEY, CDR2 SMNVEV (reference sequence). Trimming left V 6 bases short and J 2 bases short, with 16 bases between. The CDR3 sequence: CASRNLPTGQETQYF. The CDR3 nucleotides are TGTGCCAGCAGGAACCTCCCTACAGGGCAAGAGACCCAGTACTTC.

This clonotype has just a few counts. This chain connects TRBV11-2 to TRBJ1-3, with D perhaps matching TRBD1 (5 bases). From germline, CDR1 is SGHAT and CDR2 FQNNGV. V lost 1 base, J lost 6 bases, and 10 bases lay in between. The CDR3 is made up of 14 amino acids. CDR3 loop: CASSLGRAPNTIYF. For the CDR3, the DNA is TGTGCCAGCAGCTTAGGCAGGGCCCCAAACACCATATATTTT.

The chain couples TRBV12-2 to TRBJ2-5. TRBV12-2 corresponds to a pseudogene. CDR3 length equals 14 residues. CDR3 residues: CASRLGRFQETQYF. For the CDR3, the DNA is TGTGCAAGTCGCTTAGGAAGGTTCCAAGAGACCCAGTACTTC.

This clonotype was seen only a few times. The V gene is TRBV28, the J gene TRBJ2-7; a weak D match, TRBD1 (5 bases). Germline assignment: CDR1 MDHEN and CDR2 SYDVKM. The length of the CDR3 is 19 residues. V lost 3 bases and J 4 bases, leaving 28 bases between the germline ends. CDR3: CASSFSFSWTRSPEYEQYF. Here the CDR3 DNA reads TGTGCCAGCAGTTTCTCCTTTAGTTGGACAAGATCCCCGGAATACGAGCAGTACTTC.

The V call is TRBV9, the J call TRBJ1-4; TRBD1 aligns across 7 bases. Germline lookup yields CDR1 SGDLS and CDR2 YYNGEE. The CDR3 contains 14 residues. Trimming at V came to 3 bases and at J to 1 base, leaving 0 bases not matched to a gene. The chain's CDR3 is CASSGQGTNEKLFF. CDR3 coding DNA: TGTGCCAGCAGCGGACAGGGAACTAATGAAAAACTGTTTTTT.

This chain connects TRBV7-9 to TRBJ2-3; D is ambiguous. Germline V gives CDR1 SEHNR, CDR2 FQNEAQ (reference sequence). This CDR3 region has 14 residues. V lost 1 base and J lost 6, with 11 bases in between. The CDR3 nucleotides are TGTGCCAGCAGCTTAGGTCTGAGTCTGGATACGCAGTATTTT. Protein: CASSLGLSLDTQYF.

This clonotype was observed a few times. The rearrangement links TRBV9 to TRBJ2-1; 11 bases are a match to TRBD2. The V gene end was trimmed by 2 bases and the J gene end by 7 bases; junction bases not matched to a gene: 5. The germline CDR1 and CDR2 sequences are SGDLS and YYNGEE. There are 15 residues in the CDR3. The CDR3 reads CASSVIAGGPNEQFF. The CDR3 nucleotides are TGTGCCAGCAGCGTGATAGCGGGAGGGCCAAATGAGCAGTTCTTC.

This clonotype occurred a few times. J is TRBJ2-3 and V is TRBV7-2; D gene unclear. Germline CDR1 reads SGHTA; CDR2 reads FQGNSA. Trimming removed 5 bases from V and 7 bases from J, with 7 bases in between. The CDR3 length is 11 residues. CDR3 residues: CASSPRNTQYF. In DNA form, the CDR3 reads TGTGCCAGCAGCCCTCGCAATACGCAGTATTTT.

CDR3 DNA sequence: TGTGCCAGCAGTTACTCGGAGCGGGACAGGCCAGATACGCAGTATTTT. Translated: CASSYSERDRPDTQYF. The genes are TRBV6-2 or TRBV6-3 and TRBJ2-3, with a weak D call TRBD1 (8 bases). Germline V gene data show CDR1 as MNHEY and CDR2 as SVGEGT. The CDR3 totals 16 residues. V dropped 0 bases and J dropped 4 bases, with 14 bases sitting between them.

This clonotype was detected a few times. The chain links TRBV3-1 to TRBJ2-7, with 9 bases lining up with TRBD2. Per germline, CDR1 LGHDT and CDR2 YNNKEL (reference sequence). The trim removed 1 base at V and 0 bases at J, leaving 1 base unmatched. This CDR3 has 15 residues. CDR3 region: CASSQGGRASYEQYV. The CDR3 DNA is TGTGCCAGCAGCCAAGGCGGGAGGGCCTCCTACGAGCAGTACGTC.

The gene calls are TRBV20-1 and TRBJ2-7; 9 nucleotides line up with TRBD2. V gave up 0 bases and J gave up 7 bases; unmatched junction bases: 13. The CDR3 extends over 16 amino acids. Germline V gives CDR1 DFQATT, CDR2 SNEGSKA (reference sequence). The CDR3 sequence: CSARDLRGGGAWEQYF. The CDR3 DNA reads TGCAGTGCTAGAGATCTAAGAGGCGGGGGGGCGTGGGAGCAGTACTTC.

This clonotype was counted only a few times. The V gene is TRBV21-1, the J gene TRBJ2-1; TRBD2 was called by the table and not checked on the DNA. TRBV21-1 corresponds to a pseudogene. The CDR3 consists of 15 residues. Here the CDR3 reads CASSKETSGRAFPFF. DNA for the CDR3: TGTGCCAGCAGCAAAGAGACTAGCGGGAGGGCCTTTCCGTTCTTC.

As to this clonotype: This may arise from a read error, as a much more abundant clone is one base away. J is TRBJ2-3 and V is TRBV18; 7 positions agree with TRBD2. The CDR3 covers 15 residues. Germline values: CDR1 KGHSH, CDR2 LQKENI. The CDR3 protein is CASSPSGASTDTEYF. In DNA form, the CDR3 reads TGTGCCAGCTCACCAAGCGGGGCTAGCACAGATACGGAGTATTTT. Complete variable domain (other parts from reference TRBV18 and TRBJ2-3): NAGVMQNPRHLVRRRGQEARLRCSPMKGHSHVYWYRQLPEEGLKFMVYLQKENIIDESGMPKERFSAEFPKEGPSILRIQQVVRGDSAAYFCASSPSGASTDTEYFGPGTRLTVL.

This clonotype was found many times. The J gene is TRBJ1-6, the V gene TRBV5-1; D unresolved. Germline V gene lookup returns CDR1 SGHRS and CDR2 YFSETQ. Between the trimmed V and J ends, which lost 0 bases and 8 bases, there was a span of 6 bases. The CDR3 contains 13 residues. CDR3 DNA sequence: TGCGCCAGCAGCTTGGACACTGATTCACCCCTCCACTTT. Translated, it gives CASSLDTDSPLHF.

This clonotype was seen a handful of times. The chain couples TRBV7-6 to TRBJ2-2, with a weak D call TRBD1 (7 bases). V dropped 5 bases and J dropped 2 bases, with 21 bases sitting between them. The length of the CDR3 is 18 residues. CDR1 SGHVS and CDR2 FNYEAQ come from the germline V gene. The CDR3 here is CASSLDTSGGRNTGELFF. The CDR3 nucleotides are TGTGCCAGCAGCCTAGACACCTCAGGGGGGAGAAACACCGGGGAGCTGTTTTTT.

V usage is TRBV9 and J usage is TRBJ2-1; 10 bases are shared with TRBD2. Germline V gene data show CDR1 as SGDLS and CDR2 as YYNGEE. This CDR3 comprises 15 residues. The trim removed 0 bases at V and 9 bases at J, leaving 6 bases unmatched. The CDR3 DNA reads as TGTGCCAGCAGCGTAGATGGGACTAGCGTTAGTGAGCAGTTCTTC. The encoded protein is CASSVDGTSVSEQFF.

The J gene is TRBJ1-2, the V gene TRBV13, with D hard to call. V dropped 6 bases and J dropped 4 bases, with 27 bases sitting between them. The germline V gene encodes CDR1 PRHDT and CDR2 FYEKMQ (reference sequence). The CDR3 has 18 residues. DNA of the CDR3: TGTGCCAGCAGTCCCCTTCTGATCACGAACCGATTCTTCTATGGCTACACCTTC. Its translation: CASSPLLITNRFFYGYTF.